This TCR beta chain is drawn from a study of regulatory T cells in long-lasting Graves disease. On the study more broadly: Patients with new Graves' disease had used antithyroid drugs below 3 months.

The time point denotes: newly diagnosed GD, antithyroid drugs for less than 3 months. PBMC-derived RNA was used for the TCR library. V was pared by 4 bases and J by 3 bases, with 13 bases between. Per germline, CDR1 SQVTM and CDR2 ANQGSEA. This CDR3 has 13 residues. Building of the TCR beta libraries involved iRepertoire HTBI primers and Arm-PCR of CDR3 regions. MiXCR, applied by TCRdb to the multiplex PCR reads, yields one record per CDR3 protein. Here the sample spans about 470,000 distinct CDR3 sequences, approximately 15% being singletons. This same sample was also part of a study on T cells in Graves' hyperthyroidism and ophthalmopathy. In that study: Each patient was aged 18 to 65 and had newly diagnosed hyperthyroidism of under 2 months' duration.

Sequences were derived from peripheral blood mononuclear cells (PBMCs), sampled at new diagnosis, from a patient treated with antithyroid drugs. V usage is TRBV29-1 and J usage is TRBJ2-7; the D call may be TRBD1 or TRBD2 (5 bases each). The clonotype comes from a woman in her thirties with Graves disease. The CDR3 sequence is CSVVGRGDYEQYF. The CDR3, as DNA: TGCAGCGTTGTGGGACGAGGAGACTACGAGCAGTACTTC.